This TCR beta chain was documented in a study of blood T cell repertoires in acute mononucleosis. At the level of the study: In acute infection, GLC-BM-specific cells averaged roughly 1.1%, YVL-BR about 2.3% of CD8s.

This clone has at least ten counts. The V gene lost 5 bases and the J gene lost 4 bases, with 9 bases spanning the gap. Looked up from germline, CDR1 is SGHDN and CDR2 is FVKESK. The CDR3 covers 13 residues. Noted time point: acute infectious mononucleosis, at clinical presentation within 2 weeks of symptom onset (visit 1). During primary infection, CD8 responses to EBV BRLF1 109 and BMLF1 280 were followed. A positive heterophile antibody test plus EBV viral capsid antigen-specific IgM indicated primary EBV infection. Method: immunoSEQ multiplex PCR; TCRdb's copy keeps in-frame clones and lacks some. Of about 2,000 clones in the sample, approximately 29% are singletons; the top ten hold over 60%.

V usage is TRBV14 and J usage is TRBJ2-1, with no clear D. This clonotype originated in a man between 18 and 35 years old with infectious mononucleosis caused by EBV. Source: EBV YVL epitope tetramer+ CD8+ T cells sorted from PBMCs, taken during acute infectious mononucleosis. Indicated subset: CD8 T cells binding a tetramer with EBV BRLF1 109-117 peptide (YVL-BR). This chain's CDR3 is CASSSLTYNEQFF. CDR3 bases: TGTGCCAGCAGCTCCCTAACGTACAATGAGCAGTTCTTC.